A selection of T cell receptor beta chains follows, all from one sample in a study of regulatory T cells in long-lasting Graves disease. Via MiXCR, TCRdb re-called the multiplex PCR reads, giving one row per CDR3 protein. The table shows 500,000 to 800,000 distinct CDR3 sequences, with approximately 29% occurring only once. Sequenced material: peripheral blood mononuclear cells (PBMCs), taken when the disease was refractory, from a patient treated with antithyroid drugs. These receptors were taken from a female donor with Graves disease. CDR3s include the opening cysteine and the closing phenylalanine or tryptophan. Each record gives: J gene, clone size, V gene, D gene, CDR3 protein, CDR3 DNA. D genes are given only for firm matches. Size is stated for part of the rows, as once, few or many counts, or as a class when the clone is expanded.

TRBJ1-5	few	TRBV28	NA	CATLAAGVQPQHF	TGTGCCACCTTGGCGGCAGGGGTTCAGCCCCAGCATTTT
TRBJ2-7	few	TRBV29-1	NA	CSARGGLASSSYEQYF	TGCAGCGCCCGCGGCGGGTTGGCGTCGAGCTCCTACGAGCAGTACTTC
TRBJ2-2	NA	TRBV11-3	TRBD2	CASSPGLASGSVRELFF	TGTGCCAGCAGCCCCGGCCTCGCTAGCGGGAGTGTCCGGGAGCTGTTTTTT
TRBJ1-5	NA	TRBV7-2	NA	CASSPPGTENQPQHF	TGTGCCAGCAGCCCCCCCGGGACGGAAAATCAGCCCCAGCATTTT
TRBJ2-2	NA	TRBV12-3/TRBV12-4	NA	CASRQGSDTGELFF	TGTGCCAGCAGGCAGGGGAGTGACACCGGGGAGCTGTTTTTT
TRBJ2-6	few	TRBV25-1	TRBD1	CASSGRTGVGANVLTF	TGTGCCAGCAGTGGGAGGACAGGGGTCGGGGCCAACGTCCTGACTTTC
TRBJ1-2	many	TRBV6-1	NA	CASSRGGFYGYTF	TGTGCCAGCAGTCGCGGCGGATTCTATGGCTACACCTTC
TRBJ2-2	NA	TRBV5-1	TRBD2	CASRGTSGRTGELFF	TGCGCCAGCAGAGGGACTAGCGGGAGGACCGGGGAGCTGTTTTTT
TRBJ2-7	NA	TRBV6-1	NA	CASSEATDGYEQYF	TGTGCCAGCAGTGAAGCGACCGACGGCTACGAGCAGTACTTC
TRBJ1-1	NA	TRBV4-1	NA	CASSFTGGDTEAFF	TGCGCCAGCAGCTTCACCGGCGGGGACACTGAAGCTTTCTTT
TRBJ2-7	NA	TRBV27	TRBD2	CASSLAGEYYEQYF	TGTGCCAGCAGTTTAGCGGGAGAGTACTACGAGCAGTACTTC